A selection of T cell receptor beta chains follows, all from one sample in a study of identical twins. MiXCR, run by TCRdb on the 5' RACE reads, gives a single entry per CDR3 protein. The sample contains approximately 700,000 distinct CDR3 sequences, approximately 6.1% of which appear only once. Sequenced input: naive T cells sorted from blood. These receptors all come from a man in his late teens or twenties in good health. The CDR3 runs from the conserved cysteine through the conserved F or W. Each record gives: J gene, V gene, CDR3 protein.

J gene: TRBJ2-7; V gene: TRBV28; CDR3 protein: CASSDPGQGSYEQYF
J gene: TRBJ2-5; V gene: TRBV6-6; CDR3 protein: CASSYYGLETQYF
J gene: TRBJ2-5; V gene: TRBV25-1; CDR3 protein: CASAQTGQGRETQYF
J gene: TRBJ2-4; V gene: TRBV20-1; CDR3 protein: CSASRLAGKNIQYF
J gene: TRBJ2-1; V gene: TRBV6-5; CDR3 protein: CASSLGTGYGNEQFF
J gene: TRBJ2-1; V gene: TRBV7-6; CDR3 protein: CASSETSGVYNEQFF
J gene: TRBJ2-2; V gene: TRBV5-1; CDR3 protein: CASSLQGLRTGELFF
J gene: TRBJ2-4; V gene: TRBV20-1; CDR3 protein: CSARAPQGAGNIQYF
J gene: TRBJ1-2; V gene: TRBV20-1; CDR3 protein: CSASPGVSVNYGYTF
J gene: TRBJ2-1; V gene: TRBV20-1; CDR3 protein: CSAETNEQFF
J gene: TRBJ1-5; V gene: TRBV10-2; CDR3 protein: CASSTLRGNQPQHF
J gene: TRBJ1-1; V gene: TRBV29-1; CDR3 protein: CSVVKSGTEAFF
J gene: TRBJ1-5; V gene: TRBV7-9; CDR3 protein: CASSLGAREPQHF
J gene: TRBJ2-1; V gene: TRBV29-1; CDR3 protein: CSVGLGTLHNEQFF
J gene: TRBJ2-1; V gene: TRBV14; CDR3 protein: CASSQDHPAGGNEQFF
J gene: TRBJ2-5; V gene: TRBV20-1; CDR3 protein: CSAKQDPQYF
J gene: TRBJ1-1; V gene: TRBV20-1; CDR3 protein: CSAAGNTEAFF
J gene: TRBJ2-3; V gene: TRBV30; CDR3 protein: CAGTGTDTQYF
J gene: TRBJ2-7; V gene: TRBV20-1; CDR3 protein: CSARLVRGHEQYF
J gene: TRBJ2-1; V gene: TRBV3-1; CDR3 protein: CASSQGRTSGRAAGEQFF
J gene: TRBJ2-3; V gene: TRBV28; CDR3 protein: CASSLLGEASTDTQYF
J gene: TRBJ2-1; V gene: TRBV6-2/TRBV6-3; CDR3 protein: CASSYSIYKPENNEQFF
J gene: TRBJ2-1; V gene: TRBV9; CDR3 protein: CASSVDWGFRDNEQFF
J gene: TRBJ2-5; V gene: TRBV20-1; CDR3 protein: CSARKPGRPKETQYF
J gene: TRBJ2-1; V gene: TRBV29-1; CDR3 protein: CSVVRELNEQFF
J gene: TRBJ2-7; V gene: TRBV11-2; CDR3 protein: CASSLETADTYEQYF
J gene: TRBJ2-1; V gene: TRBV12-3/TRBV12-4; CDR3 protein: CASSKIPREGDNEQFF
J gene: TRBJ1-1; V gene: TRBV10-3; CDR3 protein: CAISESENTEAFF
J gene: TRBJ2-3; V gene: TRBV20-1; CDR3 protein: CSARELATTDTQYF
J gene: TRBJ2-1; V gene: TRBV7-3; CDR3 protein: CASSQQSGSGGEQFF
J gene: TRBJ2-3; V gene: TRBV6-1; CDR3 protein: CASSRLAGDRADTQYF
J gene: TRBJ2-4; V gene: TRBV20-1; CDR3 protein: CSARPGQSIQYF
J gene: TRBJ2-3; V gene: TRBV24-1; CDR3 protein: CATIAEGEVSTDTQYF
J gene: TRBJ2-3; V gene: TRBV20-1; CDR3 protein: CSARDRGGDTQYF
J gene: TRBJ2-1; V gene: TRBV7-2; CDR3 protein: CASSLLGLAREREQFF
J gene: TRBJ2-6; V gene: TRBV29-1; CDR3 protein: CSVTDRHSGANVLTF
J gene: TRBJ2-1; V gene: TRBV9; CDR3 protein: CASRDEANAGNEQFF